This record concerns one T cell receptor beta chain sequence. The entry originates in a study of blood T cell repertoires in COVID-19. Turning to the study itself: Acute and convalescent COVID-19 samples came from the United States, Italy and Spain. T cells, B-cell-depleted T cells, or PBMCs supplied cDNA or gDNA.

The ends were cut back, 4 bases at V and 5 bases at J, with 12 bases in the middle. The CDR3 runs to 13 residues. Germline V gene sequence: CDR1 SGHNT, CDR2 YYREEE (reference sequence). In the original processing: Using reference gene primer amplification, nucleated cell counts were estimated. Only in-frame clones appear in the TCRdb table, and some are missing; sequencing was by immunoSEQ multiplex PCR. The DNA was the basis for D and trimming; V, J and clone size are from that table. The sample has some 100,000 clones, about nine tenths seen once. The receptor comes from a human donor with active COVID-19. The donor label of this sample is uncertain. The sequencing input was peripheral blood. The chain is built from TRBV5-4 and TRBJ1-1; D is uncertain. The CDR3 DNA is TGTGCCAGCAGCACCGGGGTTAGGACTGAAGCTTTCTTT. It is translated as CASSTGVRTEAFF.